The sequence of this TCR beta chain was determined in a study of blood T cell repertoires in COVID-19. The germline CDR1 and CDR2 sequences are MNHEY and SVGAGI. There are 15 residues in the CDR3. Trimming removed 7 bases from V and 3 bases from J; junction bases left unmatched: 7. Enrollment of patients from Seattle took place during active infection, with longitudinal follow-up. Only in-frame clones appear in the TCRdb table, and some are missing; sequencing was by immunoSEQ multiplex PCR. The sample has about 140,000 clones; 84% are singletons. This clone is medium-sized within its sample. Sequenced sample: peripheral blood. The sequence derives from a man between 25 and 39 years old with COVID-19, enrolled during active disease. The chain is built from TRBV6-5 and TRBJ2-1; TRBD2 matches 9 bases. The CDR3: CASTSGGGGYNEQFF. For the CDR3, the DNA is TGTGCCAGCACCTCGGGCGGGGGGGGCTACAATGAGCAGTTCTTC.